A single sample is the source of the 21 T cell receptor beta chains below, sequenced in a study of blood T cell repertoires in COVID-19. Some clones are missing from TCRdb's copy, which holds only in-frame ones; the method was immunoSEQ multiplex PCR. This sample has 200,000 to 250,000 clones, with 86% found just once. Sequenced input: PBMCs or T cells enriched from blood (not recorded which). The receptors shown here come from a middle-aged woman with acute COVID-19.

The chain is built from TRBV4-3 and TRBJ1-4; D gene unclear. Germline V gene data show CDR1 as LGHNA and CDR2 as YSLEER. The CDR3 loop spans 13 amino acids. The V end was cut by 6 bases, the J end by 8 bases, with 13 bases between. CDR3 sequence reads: CASSKTLEEKLFF. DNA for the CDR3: TGCGCCAGCAGTAAAACTTTAGAGGAAAAACTGTTTTTT.

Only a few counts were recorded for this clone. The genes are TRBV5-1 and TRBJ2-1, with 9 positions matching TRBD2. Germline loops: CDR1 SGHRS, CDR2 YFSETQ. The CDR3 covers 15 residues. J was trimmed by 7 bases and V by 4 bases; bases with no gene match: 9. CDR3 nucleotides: TGCGCCAGCAGCCCCCGGGCGGGGGGGCCAAATGAGCAGTTCTTC. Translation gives CASSPRAGGPNEQFF. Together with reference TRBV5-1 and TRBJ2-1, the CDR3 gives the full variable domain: KAGVTQTPRYLIKTRGQQVTLSCSPISGHRSVSWYQQTPGQGLQFLFEYFSETQRNKGNFPGRFSGRQFSNSRSEMNVSTLELGDSALYLCASSPRAGGPNEQFFGPGTRLTVL.

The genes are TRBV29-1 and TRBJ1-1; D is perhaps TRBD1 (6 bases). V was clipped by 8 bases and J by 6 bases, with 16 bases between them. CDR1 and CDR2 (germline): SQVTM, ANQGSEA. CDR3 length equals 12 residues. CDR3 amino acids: CSTEPRGAEAFF. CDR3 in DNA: TGCAGCACGGAACCCAGGGGCGCTGAAGCTTTCTTT. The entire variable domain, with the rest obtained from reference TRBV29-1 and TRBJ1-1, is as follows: SAVISQKPSRDICQRGTSLTIQCQVDSQVTMMFWYRQQPGQSLTLIATANQGSEATYESGFVIDKFPISRPNLTFSTLTVSNMSPEDSSIYLCSTEPRGAEAFFGQGTRLTVV.

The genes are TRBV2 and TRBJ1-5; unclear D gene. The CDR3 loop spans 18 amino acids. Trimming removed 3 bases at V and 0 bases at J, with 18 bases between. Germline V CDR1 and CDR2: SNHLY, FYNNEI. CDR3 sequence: CASSDRSASFYSNQPQHF. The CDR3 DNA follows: TGTGCCAGCAGTGATCGTTCAGCGTCATTTTATAGCAATCAGCCCCAGCATTTT.

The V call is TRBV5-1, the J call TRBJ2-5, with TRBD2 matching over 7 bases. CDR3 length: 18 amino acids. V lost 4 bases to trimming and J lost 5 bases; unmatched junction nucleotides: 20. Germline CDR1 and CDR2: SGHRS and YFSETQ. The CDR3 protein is CASSVTRRSYPGGETQYF. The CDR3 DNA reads TGCGCCAGCAGCGTCACTCGCAGGTCCTACCCCGGGGGGGAGACCCAGTACTTC. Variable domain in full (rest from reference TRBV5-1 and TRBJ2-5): KAGVTQTPRYLIKTRGQQVTLSCSPISGHRSVSWYQQTPGQGLQFLFEYFSETQRNKGNFPGRFSGRQFSNSRSEMNVSTLELGDSALYLCASSVTRRSYPGGETQYFGPGTRLLVL.

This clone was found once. The CDR3 nucleotides read TGCGCCAGCAGCGCCCTAGTCTACACCTTC. Translation gives CASSALVYTF. This chain uses TRBV10-2 with TRBJ1-2, with D unclear. This CDR3 has 10 amino acids. V lost 6 bases and J 10 bases, leaving 9 bases between the germline ends. Germline V lookup: CDR1 WSHSY, CDR2 SAAADI.

Here the CDR3 DNA reads TGCGCCAGCAGCCCGGGGGGAAACACCATATATTTT. This sequence encodes CASSPGGNTIYF. The genes are TRBV5-1 and TRBJ1-3; D unresolved. The V end lost 4 bases, the J end lost 4 bases, and 6 bases lay between the germline ends. Germline CDR1 is SGHRS and CDR2 is YFSETQ. The length of the CDR3 is 12 residues.

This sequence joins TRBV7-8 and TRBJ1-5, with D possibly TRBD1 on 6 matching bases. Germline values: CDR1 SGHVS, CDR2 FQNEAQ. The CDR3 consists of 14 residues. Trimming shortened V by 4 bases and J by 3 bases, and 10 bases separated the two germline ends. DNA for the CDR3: TGTGCCAGCAGCTCCCGGGACACCAATCAGCCCCAGCATTTT. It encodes CASSSRDTNQPQHF.

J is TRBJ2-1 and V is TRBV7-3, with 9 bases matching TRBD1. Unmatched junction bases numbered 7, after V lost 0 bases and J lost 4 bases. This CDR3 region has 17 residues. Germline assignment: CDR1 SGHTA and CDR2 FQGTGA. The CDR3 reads CASSLTRGTGPYNEQFF. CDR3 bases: TGTGCCAGCAGCTTAACGAGGGGGACAGGGCCGTACAATGAGCAGTTCTTC.

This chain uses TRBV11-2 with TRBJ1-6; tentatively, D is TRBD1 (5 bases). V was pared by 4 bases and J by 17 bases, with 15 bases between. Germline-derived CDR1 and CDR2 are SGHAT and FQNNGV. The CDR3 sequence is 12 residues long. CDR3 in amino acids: CASSYSGGVVHF. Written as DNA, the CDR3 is TGTGCCAGCAGCTACTCCGGAGGGGTTGTCCACTTT.

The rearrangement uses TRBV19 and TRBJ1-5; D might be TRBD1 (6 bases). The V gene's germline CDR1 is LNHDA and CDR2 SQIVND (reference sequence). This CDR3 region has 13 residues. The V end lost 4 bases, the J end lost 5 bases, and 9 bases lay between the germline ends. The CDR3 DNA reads TGTGCCAGTAGTAGAAACAGGGATCAGCCCCAGCATTTT. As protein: CASSRNRDQPQHF. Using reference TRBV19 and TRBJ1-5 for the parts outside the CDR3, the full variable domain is DGGITQSPKYLFRKEGQNVTLSCEQNLNHDAMYWYRQDPGQGLRLIYYSQIVNDFQKGDIAEGYSVSREKKESFPLTVTSAQKNPTAFYLCASSRNRDQPQHFGDGTRLSIL.

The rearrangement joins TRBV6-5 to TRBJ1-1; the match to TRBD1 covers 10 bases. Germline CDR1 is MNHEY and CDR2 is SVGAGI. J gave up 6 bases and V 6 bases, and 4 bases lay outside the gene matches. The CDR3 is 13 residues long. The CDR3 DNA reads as TGTGCCAGCAGAACCGGACAGGGGGCTGAAGCTTTCTTT. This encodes CASRTGQGAEAFF.

The chain's CDR3 is CASSSTGNEQFF. CDR3 bases: TGTGCCAGCAGCTCCACCGGCAATGAGCAGTTCTTC. This chain joins TRBV11-2 and TRBJ2-1; D uncertain. The CDR3 contains 12 residues. Deletions cut 4 bases from V and 6 bases from J, with 7 bases between. Germline-derived CDR1 and CDR2 are SGHAT and FQNNGV.

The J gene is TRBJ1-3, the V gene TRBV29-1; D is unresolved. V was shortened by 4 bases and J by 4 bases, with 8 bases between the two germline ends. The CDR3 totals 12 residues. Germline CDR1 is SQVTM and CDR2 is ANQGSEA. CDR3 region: CSVVHLGNTIYF. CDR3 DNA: TGCAGCGTTGTACATCTCGGAAACACCATATATTTT.

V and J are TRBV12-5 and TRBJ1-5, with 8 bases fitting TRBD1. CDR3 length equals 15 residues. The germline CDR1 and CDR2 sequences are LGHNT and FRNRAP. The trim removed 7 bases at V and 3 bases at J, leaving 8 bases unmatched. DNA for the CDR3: TGTGCTAGTGCCTCGGACAGGGACGACAATCAGCCCCAGCATTTT. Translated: CASASDRDDNQPQHF.

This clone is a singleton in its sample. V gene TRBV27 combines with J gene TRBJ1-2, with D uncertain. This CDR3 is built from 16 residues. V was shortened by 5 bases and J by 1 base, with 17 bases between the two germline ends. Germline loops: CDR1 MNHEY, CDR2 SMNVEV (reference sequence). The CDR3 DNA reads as TGTGCCAGCAGTCCCCGACTCGTGAGAAGTAACTATGGCTACACCTTC. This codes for CASSPRLVRSNYGYTF.

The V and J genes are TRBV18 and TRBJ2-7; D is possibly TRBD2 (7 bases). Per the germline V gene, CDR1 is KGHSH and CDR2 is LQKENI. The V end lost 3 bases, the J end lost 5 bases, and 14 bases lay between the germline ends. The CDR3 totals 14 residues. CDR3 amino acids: CASSPRGGSDEQYF. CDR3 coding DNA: TGTGCCAGCTCACCGCGCGGGGGCTCGGACGAGCAGTACTTC.

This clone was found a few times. CDR3: CASSIGPHGDTQYF. For the CDR3, the DNA is TGTGCCAGTAGTATTGGTCCTCACGGGGATACGCAGTATTTT. The chain combines TRBV19 with TRBJ2-3; D unresolved. Germline V gene data show CDR1 as LNHDA and CDR2 as SQIVND (reference sequence). Trimming left V 3 bases short and J 6 bases short, with 13 bases between. The CDR3 sequence is 14 residues long.

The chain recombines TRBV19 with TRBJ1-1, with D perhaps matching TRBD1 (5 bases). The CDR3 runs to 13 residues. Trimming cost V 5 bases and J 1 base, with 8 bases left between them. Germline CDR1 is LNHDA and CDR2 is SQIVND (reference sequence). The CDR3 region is CASSLTGNTEAFF. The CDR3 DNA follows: TGTGCCAGTAGTCTTACAGGGAACACTGAAGCTTTCTTT.

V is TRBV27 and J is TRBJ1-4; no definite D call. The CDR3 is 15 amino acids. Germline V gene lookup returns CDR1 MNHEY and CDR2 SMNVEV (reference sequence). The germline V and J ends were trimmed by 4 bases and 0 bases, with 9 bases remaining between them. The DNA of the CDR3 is TGTGCCAGCAGTTCCTCCGGGGCAACTAATGAAAAACTGTTTTTT. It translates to CASSSSGATNEKLFF. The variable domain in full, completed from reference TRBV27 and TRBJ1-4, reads EAQVTQNPRYLITVTGKKLTVTCSQNMNHEYMSWYRQDPGLGLRQIYYSMNVEVTDKGDVPEGYKVSRKEKRNFPLILESPSPNQTSLYFCASSSSGATNEKLFFGSGTQLSVL.

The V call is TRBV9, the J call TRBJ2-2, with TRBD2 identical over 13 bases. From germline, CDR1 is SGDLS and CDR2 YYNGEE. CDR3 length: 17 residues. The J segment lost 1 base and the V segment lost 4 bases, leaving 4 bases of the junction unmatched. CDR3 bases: TGTGCCAGCAGCCTGAGGACTAGCGGGGGGAACACCGGGGAGCTGTTTTTT. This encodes CASSLRTSGGNTGELFF.